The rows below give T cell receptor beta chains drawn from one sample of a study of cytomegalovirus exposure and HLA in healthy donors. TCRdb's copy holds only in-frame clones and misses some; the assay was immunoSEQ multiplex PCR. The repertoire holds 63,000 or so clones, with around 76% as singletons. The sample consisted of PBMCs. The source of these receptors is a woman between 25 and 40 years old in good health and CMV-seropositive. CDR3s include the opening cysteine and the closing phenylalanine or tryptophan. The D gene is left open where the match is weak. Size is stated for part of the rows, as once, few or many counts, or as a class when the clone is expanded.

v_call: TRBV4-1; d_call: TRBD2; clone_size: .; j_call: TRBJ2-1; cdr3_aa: CASSQDQNSGDYNEQFF; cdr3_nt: TGCGCCAGCAGCCAAGATCAGAATAGCGGGGATTACAATGAGCAGTTCTTC
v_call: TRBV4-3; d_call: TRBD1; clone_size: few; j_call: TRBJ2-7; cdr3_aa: CASSQDEGGGYEQYF; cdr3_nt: TGCGCCAGCAGCCAAGATGAAGGGGGCGGCTACGAGCAGTACTTC
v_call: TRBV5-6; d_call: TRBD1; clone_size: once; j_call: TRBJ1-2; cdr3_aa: CASSLGGQGNYGYTF; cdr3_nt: TGTGCCAGCAGCTTGGGGGGACAGGGCAACTATGGCTACACCTTC
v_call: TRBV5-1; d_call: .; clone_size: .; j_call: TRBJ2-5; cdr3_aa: CASTRQGGETQYF; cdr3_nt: TGCGCCAGCACCCGGCAGGGCGGCGAGACCCAGTACTTC
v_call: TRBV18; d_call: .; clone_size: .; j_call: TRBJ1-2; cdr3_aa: CASSPSYGGANGYTF; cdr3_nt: TGTGCCAGCTCACCCTCCTATGGGGGCGCGAATGGCTACACCTTC
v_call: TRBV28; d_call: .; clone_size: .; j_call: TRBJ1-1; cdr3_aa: CASSLSVMNTEAFF; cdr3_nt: TGTGCCAGCAGTTTATCGGTCATGAACACTGAAGCTTTCTTT
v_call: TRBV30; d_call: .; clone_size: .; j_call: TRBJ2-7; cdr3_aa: CAWSVGRYEQYF; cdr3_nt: TGTGCCTGGAGTGTGGGGCGATACGAGCAGTACTTC
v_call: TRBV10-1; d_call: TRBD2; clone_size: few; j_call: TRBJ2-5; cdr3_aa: CASSESAGRETQYF; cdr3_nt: TGCGCCAGCAGTGAGTCAGCGGGGCGGGAGACCCAGTACTTC
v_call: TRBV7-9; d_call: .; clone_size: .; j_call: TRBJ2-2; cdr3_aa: CASSLGRAYTGELFF; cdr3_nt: TGTGCCAGCAGCTTGGGCAGGGCATACACCGGGGAGCTGTTTTTT
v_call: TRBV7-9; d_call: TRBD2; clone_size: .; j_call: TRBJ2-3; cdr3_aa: CASSLLAGVADTQYF; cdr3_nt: TGTGCCAGCAGCTTACTAGCGGGAGTAGCCGATACGCAGTATTTT
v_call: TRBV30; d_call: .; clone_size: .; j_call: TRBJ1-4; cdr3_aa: CACVEDRTPLGKLFF; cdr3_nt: TGTGCCTGCGTTGAAGACAGGACACCGCTGGGAAAACTGTTTTTT
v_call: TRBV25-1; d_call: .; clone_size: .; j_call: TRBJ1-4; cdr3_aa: CASSEWEGQKKLFF; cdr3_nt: TGTGCCAGCAGTGAATGGGAGGGGCAGAAAAAACTGTTTTTT
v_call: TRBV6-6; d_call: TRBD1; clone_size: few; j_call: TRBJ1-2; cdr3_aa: CASSDVQGRTAGYTF; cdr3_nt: TGTGCCAGCAGTGACGTACAGGGGCGGACGGCTGGCTACACCTTC
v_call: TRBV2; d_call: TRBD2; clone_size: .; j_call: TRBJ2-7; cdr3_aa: CASSFSGTSYEQYF; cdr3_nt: TGTGCCAGCAGTTTCAGCGGGACCTCCTACGAGCAGTACTTC
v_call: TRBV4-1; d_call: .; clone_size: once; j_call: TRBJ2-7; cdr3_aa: CASSQRYRDFGYEQYF; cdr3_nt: TGCGCCAGCAGCCAAAGATATCGGGACTTCGGCTACGAGCAGTACTTC
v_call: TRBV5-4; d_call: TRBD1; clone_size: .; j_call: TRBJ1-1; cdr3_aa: CASSPGGLPMNTEAFF; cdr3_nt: TGTGCCAGCAGCCCAGGGGGGTTGCCTATGAACACTGAAGCTTTCTTT
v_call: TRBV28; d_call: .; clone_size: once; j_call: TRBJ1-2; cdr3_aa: CASSLAGRSYGYTF; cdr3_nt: TGTGCCAGCAGTTTGGCGGGACGGAGCTATGGCTACACCTTC
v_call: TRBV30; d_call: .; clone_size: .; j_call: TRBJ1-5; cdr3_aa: CAWSDGLMVYQPQHF; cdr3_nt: TGTGCCTGGAGTGACGGACTCATGGTGTATCAGCCCCAGCATTTT
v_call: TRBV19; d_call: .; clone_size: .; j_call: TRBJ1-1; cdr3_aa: CASSILGAVTEAFF; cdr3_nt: TGTGCCAGTAGTATCCTGGGGGCGGTCACTGAAGCTTTCTTT
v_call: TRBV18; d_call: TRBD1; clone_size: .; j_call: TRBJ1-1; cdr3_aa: CASSSTGGSEAFF; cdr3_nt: TGTGCCAGCTCATCTACAGGGGGCAGTGAAGCTTTCTTT
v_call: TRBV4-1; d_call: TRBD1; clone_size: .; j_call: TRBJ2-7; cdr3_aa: CASSQEAADRVGEQYF; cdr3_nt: TGCGCCAGCAGCCAAGAGGCTGCCGACAGGGTAGGCGAGCAGTACTTC
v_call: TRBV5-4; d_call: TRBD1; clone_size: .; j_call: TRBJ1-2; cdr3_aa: CASSLTGGRDYTF; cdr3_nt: TGTGCCAGCAGCCTGACAGGGGGCAGGGACTACACCTTC
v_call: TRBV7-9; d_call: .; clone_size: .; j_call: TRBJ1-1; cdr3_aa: CASSPSGRARHTEAFF; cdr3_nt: TGTGCCAGCAGCCCCTCGGGCAGGGCAAGGCACACTGAAGCTTTCTTT